The clone carrying this T cell receptor beta chain was recorded many times. This entry belongs to a study of T cells in Graves' hyperthyroidism and ophthalmopathy. The CDR3 totals 18 residues. Germline CDR1 reads MGHRA; CDR2 reads YSYEKL. V gave up 0 bases and J gave up 3 bases; unmatched junction bases: 14. TCR beta CDR3 region amplification was performed from RNA transcripts. With the HTBI primer set, the TCR CDR3 went through a first round of RT-PCR. Using its own MiXCR run on the multiplex PCR reads, TCRdb lists one record per CDR3 protein. Among 550,000 to 700,000 distinct CDR3 sequences, under 60% were seen once, and the ten largest hold roughly 19%.

The chain is built from TRBV4-1 and TRBJ2-7; 7 bases map to TRBD1. This TCR was recovered from an adult woman with Graves' disease, either hyperthyroidism or ophthalmopathy (not recorded which). The sample taken for sequencing was peripheral blood or thyroid tissue (not recorded which). CDR3 bases: TGCGCCAGCAGCCAAGATATAGGGGGCGACGTCCTACGCTACGAGCAGTACTTC. Amino acid sequence: CASSQDIGGDVLRYEQYF.